The 10 T cell receptor beta chains below come from one sample, sequenced in a study of identical twins. TCRdb redid the calling of the 5' RACE reads with MiXCR, one entry per CDR3 protein. Here the sample spans about 240,000 distinct CDR3 sequences, 10% to 13% being singletons. The sequencing input was memory T cells sorted from blood. The receptors derive from a man aged 50-60 years in good health.

This clonotype was detected a few times. The chain carries TRBV5-5 and TRBJ2-5; D may be TRBD2 (7 bases). CDR3 length: 16 residues. Germline V CDR1 and CDR2: SGHKS, YYEKEE (reference sequence). V was trimmed by 2 bases and J by 0 bases, leaving 14 bases between them. In nucleotides, the CDR3 is TGTGCCAGCAGCTTTTGGGGGGGGGCCCACCAAGAGACCCAGTACTTC. Encoded protein: CASSFWGGAHQETQYF.

V usage is TRBV5-1 and J usage is TRBJ2-1; 7 bases line up with TRBD1. V lost 2 bases, J lost 4 bases, and 6 bases stayed unmatched. The V gene's germline CDR1 is SGHRS and CDR2 YFSETQ. CDR3 length: 15 amino acids. The CDR3 DNA follows: TGCGCCAGCAGCTTCTACGGGACAGATTACAATGAGCAGTTCTTC. It is translated as CASSFYGTDYNEQFF.

There are many counts of this clonotype. The J gene is TRBJ1-6, the V gene TRBV3-1; TRBD1 might be the D (6 bases). Germline V gene data show CDR1 as LGHDT and CDR2 as YNNKEL (reference sequence). V was trimmed by 4 bases and J by 16 bases, leaving 14 bases between them. The length of the CDR3 is 12 residues. CDR3 loop: CASSRGGQALHF. CDR3 DNA sequence: TGTGCCAGCAGCCGAGGGGGGCAGGCTCTCCACTTT. Full variable domain (missing parts from reference TRBV3-1 and TRBJ1-6): DTAVSQTPKYLVTQMGNDKSIKCEQNLGHDTMYWYKQDSKKFLKIMFSYNNKELIINETVPNRFSPKSPDKAHLNLHINSLELGDSAVYFCASSRGGQALHFGNGTRLTVT.

In this sample, this clonotype turned up many times. The J gene is TRBJ2-1, the V gene TRBV6-2 or TRBV6-3; 13 nucleotides align to TRBD2. CDR3 length: 14 amino acids. Germline trimming cut 6 bases from V and 9 bases from J; bases unmatched to any gene: 5. Per the germline V gene, CDR1 is MNHEY and CDR2 is SVGEGT. The CDR3 loop is CASSGLAGVSEQFF. The CDR3 nucleotides read TGTGCCAGCAGCGGACTAGCGGGAGTGAGTGAGCAGTTCTTC.

Only a few counts were recorded for this clonotype. The V call is TRBV12-3 or TRBV12-4, the J call TRBJ2-3; TRBD2 matches 16 bases. After removal of 6 bases from V and 5 bases from J, the junction contained 5 bases not matched to a gene. The CDR3 runs to 16 residues. CDR3 DNA sequence: TGTGCCAGCAGGGGACTAGCGGGAGGGGGGGGAGATACGCAGTATTTT. Translating gives CASRGLAGGGGDTQYF.

V is TRBV7-2 and J is TRBJ1-3; D unclear. The CDR3 length is 16 residues. Trimming cost V 2 bases and J 0 bases, with 11 bases left between them. Germline V gene lookup returns CDR1 SGHTA and CDR2 FQGNSA. The CDR3 loop reads CASSLMSSSSGNTIYF. In nucleotides, the CDR3 is TGTGCCAGCAGCTTAATGTCTTCTTCCTCTGGAAACACCATATATTTT.

This clonotype was seen only a few times. This rearrangement joins TRBV10-3 to TRBJ2-1; 11 bases match TRBD2. Trimming removed 4 bases from V and 5 bases from J; junction bases left unmatched: 4. The CDR3 length is 15 residues. Germline CDR1 is ENHRY and CDR2 is SYGVKD. Written as DNA, the CDR3 is TGTGCCATCAGTGCCGGGACTAGCGGTAACAATGAGCAGTTCTTC. Its protein product is CAISAGTSGNNEQFF.

V usage is TRBV4-2 and J usage is TRBJ2-3; TRBD2 aligns across 7 bases. This CDR3 contains 15 residues. Losses at the gene ends were 1 base for V and 1 base for J; bases not matched to a gene: 2. CDR1 LGHNA and CDR2 YNFKEQ come from the germline V gene. CDR3 protein: CASSQGLARTDTQYF. The CDR3 nucleotides are TGTGCCAGCAGCCAAGGACTAGCCCGCACAGATACGCAGTATTTT.

The chain combines TRBV14 with TRBJ2-1, with TRBD2 matching 8 bases. The CDR3 extends over 16 amino acids. Germline V gives CDR1 SGHDN, CDR2 FVKESK. With V trimmed by 5 bases and J by 7 bases, 13 bases remained unmatched. CDR3 region: CASSDPWSGRRNEQFF. The CDR3 bases are TGTGCCAGCAGCGACCCTTGGAGCGGGAGACGAAATGAGCAGTTCTTC.

This clonotype was detected ten times or more. The rearrangement joins TRBV4-3 to TRBJ1-6; D unresolved. The V end lost 4 bases, the J end lost 4 bases, and 14 bases lay between the germline ends. This CDR3 has 16 residues. CDR1 is LGHNA and CDR2 is YSLEER in the germline V gene. DNA of the CDR3: TGCGCCAGCAGCCGCTCCTATAACATGTATAATTCACCCCTCCACTTT. Translated: CASSRSYNMYNSPLHF.